This record looks at one T cell receptor beta chain sequence and its context. Its specificity is not known. This entry belongs to a study of cytomegalovirus exposure and HLA in healthy donors. PCR involved 60 Vbeta and 13 Jbeta primers. As processed by the authors: Later analysis identified some 88 million unique TCR beta chains, about 12 million shared. Assay used: immunoSEQ multiplex PCR; TCRdb lists only in-frame clones, some missing. For V, J and clone size, that table is used; D and trimming come from the DNA. The top ten clones hold 10% to 12% of a sample with roughly 130,000 clones, around 82% of them seen once. Broader study findings: HLA-A and HLA-B allele assignments for most subjects were reportedly predicted accurately using TCR beta sequences.

After removal of 5 bases from V and 2 bases from J, the junction contained 12 bases not matched to a gene. Germline V gene data show CDR1 as SGHRS and CDR2 as YFSETQ. This CDR3 has 17 residues. There were likely unrecorded immune exposures, though donors were nominally healthy when sampled. The receptor's source is a male donor in good health and CMV-seropositive. Sequencing used PBMCs. This rearrangement joins TRBV5-1 to TRBJ2-2; 7 bases are a match to TRBD2. The CDR3 protein is CASRDASGPTNTGELFF. Here the CDR3 DNA reads TGCGCCAGCAGGGACGCTAGCGGACCTACTAACACCGGGGAGCTGTTTTTT.